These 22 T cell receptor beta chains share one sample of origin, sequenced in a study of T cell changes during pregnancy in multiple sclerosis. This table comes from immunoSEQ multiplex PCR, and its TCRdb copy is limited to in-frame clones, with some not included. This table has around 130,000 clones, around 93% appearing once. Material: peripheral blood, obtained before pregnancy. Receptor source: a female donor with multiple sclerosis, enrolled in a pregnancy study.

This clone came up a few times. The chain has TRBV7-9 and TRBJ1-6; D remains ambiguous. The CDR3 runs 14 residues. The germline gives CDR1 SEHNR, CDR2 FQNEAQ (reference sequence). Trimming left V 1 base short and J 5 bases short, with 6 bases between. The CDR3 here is CASSLELDNSPLHF. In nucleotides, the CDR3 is TGTGCCAGCAGCTTAGAACTGGATAATTCACCCCTCCACTTT.

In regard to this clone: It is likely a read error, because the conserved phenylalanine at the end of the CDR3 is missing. The CDR3 region has the DNA TGCGCCAGCAGCTTGGATGGAAGAACAGGGGCGAGGCGGCCCCTCCACCTT. Translation: CASSLDGRTGARRPLHL. The chain has TRBV5-1 and TRBJ1-6; 7 bases are a match to TRBD1. This CDR3 has 17 residues. Unmatched junction bases numbered 16, after V lost 0 bases and J lost 13 bases. CDR1 and CDR2 (germline): SGHRS, YFSETQ.

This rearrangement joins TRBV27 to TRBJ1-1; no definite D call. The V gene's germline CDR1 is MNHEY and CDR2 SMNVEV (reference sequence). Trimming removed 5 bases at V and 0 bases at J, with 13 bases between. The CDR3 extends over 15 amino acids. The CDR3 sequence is CASSPDPGVNTEAFF. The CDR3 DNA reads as TGTGCCAGCAGTCCCGATCCTGGAGTGAACACTGAAGCTTTCTTT.

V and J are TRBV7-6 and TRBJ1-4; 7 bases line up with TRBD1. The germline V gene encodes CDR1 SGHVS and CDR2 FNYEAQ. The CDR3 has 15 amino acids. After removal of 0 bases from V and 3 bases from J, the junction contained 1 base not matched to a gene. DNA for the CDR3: TGTGCCAGCAGCTTAGCTCAGGGGGCTAATGAAAAACTGTTTTTT. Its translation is CASSLAQGANEKLFF.

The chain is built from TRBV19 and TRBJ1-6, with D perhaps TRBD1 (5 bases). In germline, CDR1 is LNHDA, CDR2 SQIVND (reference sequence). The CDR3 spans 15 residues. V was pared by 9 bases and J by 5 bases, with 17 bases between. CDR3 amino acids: CASKSAGKNNSPLHF. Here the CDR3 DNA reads TGTGCCAGCAAAAGTGCAGGGAAGAATAATTCACCCCTCCACTTT.

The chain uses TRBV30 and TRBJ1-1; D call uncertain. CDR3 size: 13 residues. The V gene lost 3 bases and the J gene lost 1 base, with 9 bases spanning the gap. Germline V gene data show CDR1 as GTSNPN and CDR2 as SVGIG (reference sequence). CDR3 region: CAWSPLRNTEAFF. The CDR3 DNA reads TGTGCCTGGAGCCCTCTAAGGAACACTGAAGCTTTCTTT.

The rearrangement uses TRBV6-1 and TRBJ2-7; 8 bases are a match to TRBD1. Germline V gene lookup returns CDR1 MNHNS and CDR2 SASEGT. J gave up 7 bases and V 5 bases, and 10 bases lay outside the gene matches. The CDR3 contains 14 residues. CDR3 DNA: TGTGCCAGCAGTCCCCCGGGACAGGTGGTAGAGCAGTACTTC. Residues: CASSPPGQVVEQYF.

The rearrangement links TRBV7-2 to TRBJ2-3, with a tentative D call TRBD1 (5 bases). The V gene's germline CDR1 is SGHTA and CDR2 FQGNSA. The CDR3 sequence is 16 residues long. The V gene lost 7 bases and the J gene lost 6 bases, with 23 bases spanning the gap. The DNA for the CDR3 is TGTGCCAGCACCCTACTACTTAGTGTGGGGCGGGATACGCAGTATTTT. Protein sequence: CASTLLLSVGRDTQYF.

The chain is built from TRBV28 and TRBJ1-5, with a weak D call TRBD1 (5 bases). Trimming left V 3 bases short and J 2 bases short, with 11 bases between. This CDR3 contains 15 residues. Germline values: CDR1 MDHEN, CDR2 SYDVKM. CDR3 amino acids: CASSFNQGRNQPQHF. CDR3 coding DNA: TGTGCCAGCAGTTTCAATCAGGGTCGCAATCAGCCCCAGCATTTT.

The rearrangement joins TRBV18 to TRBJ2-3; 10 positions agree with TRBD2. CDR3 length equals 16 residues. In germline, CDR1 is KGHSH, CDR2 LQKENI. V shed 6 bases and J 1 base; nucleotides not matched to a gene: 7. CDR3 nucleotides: TGTGCCAGCTCCACTATAGGGACTAGCGGCACAGATACGCAGTATTTT. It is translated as CASSTIGTSGTDTQYF.

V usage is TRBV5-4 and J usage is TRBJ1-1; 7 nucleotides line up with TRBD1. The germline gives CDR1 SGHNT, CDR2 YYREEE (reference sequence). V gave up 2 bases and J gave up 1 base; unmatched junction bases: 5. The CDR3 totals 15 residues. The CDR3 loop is CASSLMGQPNTEAFF. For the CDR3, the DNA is TGTGCCAGCAGCTTAATGGGACAGCCGAACACTGAAGCTTTCTTT.

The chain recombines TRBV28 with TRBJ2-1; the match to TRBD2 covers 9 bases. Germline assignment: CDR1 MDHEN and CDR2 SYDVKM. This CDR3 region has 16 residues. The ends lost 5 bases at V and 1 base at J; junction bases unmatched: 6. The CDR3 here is CASSPLAGASYNEQFF. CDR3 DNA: TGTGCCAGCAGTCCCTTAGCGGGAGCGTCCTACAATGAGCAGTTCTTC.

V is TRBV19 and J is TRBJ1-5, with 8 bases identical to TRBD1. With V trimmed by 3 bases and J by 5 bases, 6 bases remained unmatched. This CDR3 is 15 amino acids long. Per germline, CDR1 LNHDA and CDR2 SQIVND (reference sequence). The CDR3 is CASSITGGEDQPQHF. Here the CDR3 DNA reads TGTGCCAGTAGTATCACAGGGGGGGAGGATCAGCCCCAGCATTTT. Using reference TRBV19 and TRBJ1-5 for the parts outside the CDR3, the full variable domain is DGGITQSPKYLFRKEGQNVTLSCEQNLNHDAMYWYRQDPGQGLRLIYYSQIVNDFQKGDIAEGYSVSREKKESFPLTVTSAQKNPTAFYLCASSITGGEDQPQHFGDGTRLSIL.

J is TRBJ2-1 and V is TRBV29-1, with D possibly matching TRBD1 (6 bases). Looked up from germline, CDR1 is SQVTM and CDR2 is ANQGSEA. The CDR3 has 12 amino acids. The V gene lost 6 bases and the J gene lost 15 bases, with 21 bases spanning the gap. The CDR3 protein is CSVQTRQVLMFF. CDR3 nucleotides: TGCAGCGTCCAAACGCGACAGGTACTTATGTTCTTC.

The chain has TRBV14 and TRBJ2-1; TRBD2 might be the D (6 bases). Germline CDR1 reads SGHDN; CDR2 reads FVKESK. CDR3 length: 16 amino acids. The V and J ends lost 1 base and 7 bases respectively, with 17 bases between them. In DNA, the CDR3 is TGTGCCAGCAGCCAAGTTGGGACTGCCGTAGTAAATGAGCAGTTCTTC. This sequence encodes CASSQVGTAVVNEQFF.

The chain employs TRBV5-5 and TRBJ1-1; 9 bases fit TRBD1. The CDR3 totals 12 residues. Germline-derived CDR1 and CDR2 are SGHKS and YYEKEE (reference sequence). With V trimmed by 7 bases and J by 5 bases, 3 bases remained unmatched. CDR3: CASQDRGTEAFF. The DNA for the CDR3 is TGTGCCAGCCAGGACAGGGGAACTGAAGCTTTCTTT.

CDR3 protein: CASKGGRGQTDTQYF. As DNA, the CDR3 is TGTGCCAGCAAAGGGGGCAGGGGGCAAACAGATACGCAGTATTTT. The J gene is TRBJ2-3, the V gene TRBV2; 8 nucleotides agree with TRBD1. V gave up 7 bases and J gave up 3 bases; unmatched junction bases: 9. Germline V lookup: CDR1 SNHLY, CDR2 FYNNEI. CDR3 length: 15 residues.

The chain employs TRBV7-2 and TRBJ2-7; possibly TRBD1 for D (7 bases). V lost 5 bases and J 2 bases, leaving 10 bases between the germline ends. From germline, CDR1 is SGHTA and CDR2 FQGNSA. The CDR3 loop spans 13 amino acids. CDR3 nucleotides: TGTGCCAGCAGCGCGGGACAGCCCTACGAGCAGTACTTC. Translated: CASSAGQPYEQYF.

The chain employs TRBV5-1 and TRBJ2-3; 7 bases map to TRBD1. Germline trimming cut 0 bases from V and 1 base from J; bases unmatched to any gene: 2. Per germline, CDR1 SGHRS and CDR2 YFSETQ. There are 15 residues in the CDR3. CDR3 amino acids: CASSLEGAGTDTQYF. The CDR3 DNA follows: TGCGCCAGCAGCTTGGAGGGGGCGGGCACAGATACGCAGTATTTT.

CDR3 DNA sequence: TGTGCCAGCAGCGTGACTCCCAAGGGGGACACCGGGGAGCTGTTTTTT. Its protein is CASSVTPKGDTGELFF. The V and J genes are TRBV7-2 and TRBJ2-2; the D gene is possibly TRBD1 (6 bases). Between the trimmed V and J ends, which lost 5 bases and 3 bases, there was a span of 16 bases. Germline V gives CDR1 SGHTA, CDR2 FQGNSA. The CDR3 totals 16 residues.

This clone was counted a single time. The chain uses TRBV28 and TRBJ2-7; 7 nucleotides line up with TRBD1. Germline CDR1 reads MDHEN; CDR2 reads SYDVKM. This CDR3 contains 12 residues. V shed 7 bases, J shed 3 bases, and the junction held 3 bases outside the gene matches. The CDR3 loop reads CASKGAYYEQYF. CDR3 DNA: TGTGCCAGCAAGGGGGCGTACTACGAGCAGTACTTC.

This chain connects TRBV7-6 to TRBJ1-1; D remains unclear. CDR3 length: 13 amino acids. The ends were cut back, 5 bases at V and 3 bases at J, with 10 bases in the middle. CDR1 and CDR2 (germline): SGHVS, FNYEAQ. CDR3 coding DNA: TGTGCCAGCAGCGATGGGCCCTACACTGAAGCTTTCTTT. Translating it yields CASSDGPYTEAFF.